These T cell receptor beta chains were read from a single sample in a study of blood T cell repertoires in COVID-19. TCRdb keeps only in-frame clones here, not all; method: immunoSEQ multiplex PCR. The sample carries about 110,000 clones, roughly 90% recorded once. The sample was peripheral blood. The receptors were gathered from a man aged 35-49 years with active or convalescent COVID-19. Both conserved end residues are trimmed from each CDR3. The order of the fields is V gene, clone size, J gene, CDR3 protein. Where a row states a size, it is once, few, many or the class of an expanded clone; other rows omit it.

>TRBV10-3|.|TRBJ2-7
AIRDRGTGEQY
>TRBV2|.|TRBJ2-7
ASIASGTGPYEQY
>TRBV7-2|.|TRBJ2-1
ASSSVPQGAQF
>TRBV27|.|TRBJ2-2
ASSLVQGMAGELF
>TRBV18|.|TRBJ2-2
ASSPLLAGELF
>TRBV10-3|.|TRBJ1-4
AISPGAGGGLDEKLF
>TRBV7-2|.|TRBJ2-1
ASSLGLAAYNEQF
>TRBV28|.|TRBJ1-5
ASSYRGRGNQPQH
>TRBV7-2|.|TRBJ1-3
ASSLVRGNTIY
>TRBV5-1|.|TRBJ1-1
ASSDGGFEAF
>TRBV27|.|TRBJ2-5
ASSELAGGETQY
>TRBV6-5|.|TRBJ1-4
ASRATGGNNEKLF
>TRBV2|.|TRBJ1-1
ASSEAVARTEAF
>TRBV5-1|.|TRBJ2-3
ASRLPEFTDTQY
>TRBV6-5|once|TRBJ2-7
ASSRTSSTYEQY
>TRBV7-9|.|TRBJ1-4
ASSRDSSNEKLF
>TRBV28|.|TRBJ2-1
ASSLPSGIGSYNEQF
>TRBV28|.|TRBJ2-7
ASSPRTSGLIEQY
>TRBV24-1|.|TRBJ2-3
ATSDPRLSDTQY
>TRBV6-5|.|TRBJ1-2
ASSYGTVNGYT
>TRBV11-1|.|TRBJ2-2
ASSSGQSNTGELF
>TRBV28|.|TRBJ2-6
ASSKKAGLGTGANVLT
>TRBV5-4|.|TRBJ2-3
ASSLEGGSLQY
>TRBV25-1|few|TRBJ2-2
ASGQGRGGELF
>TRBV9|.|TRBJ1-4
ASSALQGAGEKLF
>TRBV28|.|TRBJ1-6
ASRLGQSNSPLH
>TRBV2|few|TRBJ1-3
ASSEGQAGNTIY
>TRBV7-2|few|TRBJ1-2
ASSLAGRSGGGYT